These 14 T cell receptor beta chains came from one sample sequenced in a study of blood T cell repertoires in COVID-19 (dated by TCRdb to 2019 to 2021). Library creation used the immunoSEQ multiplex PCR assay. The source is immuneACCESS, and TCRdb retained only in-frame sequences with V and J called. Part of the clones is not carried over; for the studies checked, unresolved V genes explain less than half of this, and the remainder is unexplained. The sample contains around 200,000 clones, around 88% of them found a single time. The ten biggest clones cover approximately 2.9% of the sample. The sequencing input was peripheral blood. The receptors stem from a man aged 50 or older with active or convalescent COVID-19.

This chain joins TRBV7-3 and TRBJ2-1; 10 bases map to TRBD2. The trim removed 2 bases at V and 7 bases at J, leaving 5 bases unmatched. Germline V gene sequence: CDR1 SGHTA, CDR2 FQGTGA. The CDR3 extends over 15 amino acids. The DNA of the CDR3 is TGTGCCAGCAGCTTACCTAGCGGGAGAAGGAATGAGCAGTTCTTC. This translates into CASSLPSGRRNEQFF.

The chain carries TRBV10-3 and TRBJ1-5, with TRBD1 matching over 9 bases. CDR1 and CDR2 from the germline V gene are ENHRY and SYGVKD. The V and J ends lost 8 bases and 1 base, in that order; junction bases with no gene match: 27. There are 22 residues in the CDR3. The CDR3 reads CAISDSGTGPIWKGVSNQPQHF. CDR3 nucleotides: TGTGCCATCTCTGATTCCGGGACAGGGCCAATATGGAAGGGAGTCAGCAATCAGCCCCAGCATTTT.

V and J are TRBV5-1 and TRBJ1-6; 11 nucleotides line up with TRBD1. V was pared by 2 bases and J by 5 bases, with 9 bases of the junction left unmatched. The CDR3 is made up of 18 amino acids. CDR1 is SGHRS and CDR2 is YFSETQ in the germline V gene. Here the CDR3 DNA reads TGCGCCAGCAGCTTCGGACAGGGGGCCGTTCTAAATAATTCACCCCTCCACTTT. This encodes CASSFGQGAVLNNSPLHF.

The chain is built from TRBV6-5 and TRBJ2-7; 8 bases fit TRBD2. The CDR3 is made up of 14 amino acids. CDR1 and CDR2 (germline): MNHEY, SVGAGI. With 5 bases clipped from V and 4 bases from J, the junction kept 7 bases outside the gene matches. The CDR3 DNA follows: TGTGCCAGCAGTCCCCTGGCGGGGGGATACGAGCAGTACTTC. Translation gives CASSPLAGGYEQYF.

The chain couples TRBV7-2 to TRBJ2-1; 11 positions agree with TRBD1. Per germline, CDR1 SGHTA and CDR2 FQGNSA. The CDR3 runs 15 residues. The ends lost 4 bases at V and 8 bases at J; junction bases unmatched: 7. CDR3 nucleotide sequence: TGTGCCAGCAGCTCTGGACAGGGGGCAATTTATGAGCAGTTCTTC. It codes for CASSSGQGAIYEQFF.

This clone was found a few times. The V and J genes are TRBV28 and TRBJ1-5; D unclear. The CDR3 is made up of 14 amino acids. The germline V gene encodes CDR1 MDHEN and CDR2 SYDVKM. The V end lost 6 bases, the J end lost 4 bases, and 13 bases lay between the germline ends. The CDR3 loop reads CASRASRTNQPQHF. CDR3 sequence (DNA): TGTGCCAGCAGGGCATCAAGGACTAATCAGCCCCAGCATTTT.

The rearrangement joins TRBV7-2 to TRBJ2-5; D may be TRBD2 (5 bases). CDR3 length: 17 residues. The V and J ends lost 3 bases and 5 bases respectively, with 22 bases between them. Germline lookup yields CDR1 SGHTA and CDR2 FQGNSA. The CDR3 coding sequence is TGTGCCAGCAGCTTCCTTTTCCGCCGGGGATCTTGGGAGACCCAGTACTTC. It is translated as CASSFLFRRGSWETQYF.

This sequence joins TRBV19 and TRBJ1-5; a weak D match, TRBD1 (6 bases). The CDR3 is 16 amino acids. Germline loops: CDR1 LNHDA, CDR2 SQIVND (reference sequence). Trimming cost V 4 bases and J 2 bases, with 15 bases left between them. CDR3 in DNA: TGTGCCAGTAGTAGAAGTGGGAGGGGGGGCAATCAGCCCCAGCATTTT. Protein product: CASSRSGRGGNQPQHF. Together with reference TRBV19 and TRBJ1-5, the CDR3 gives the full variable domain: DGGITQSPKYLFRKEGQNVTLSCEQNLNHDAMYWYRQDPGQGLRLIYYSQIVNDFQKGDIAEGYSVSREKKESFPLTVTSAQKNPTAFYLCASSRSGRGGNQPQHFGDGTRLSIL.

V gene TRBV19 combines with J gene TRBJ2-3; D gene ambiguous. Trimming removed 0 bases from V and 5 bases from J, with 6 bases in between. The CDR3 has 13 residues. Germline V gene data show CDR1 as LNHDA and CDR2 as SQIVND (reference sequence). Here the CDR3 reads CASSIERRDTQYF. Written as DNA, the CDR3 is TGTGCCAGTAGTATAGAGAGGAGAGATACGCAGTATTTT.

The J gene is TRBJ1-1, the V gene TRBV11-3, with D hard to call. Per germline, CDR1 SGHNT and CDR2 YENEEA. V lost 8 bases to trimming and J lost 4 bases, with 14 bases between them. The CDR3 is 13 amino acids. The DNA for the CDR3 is TGTGCCAGCGCCCTACGCTCCGGCACTGAAGCTTTCTTT. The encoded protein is CASALRSGTEAFF.

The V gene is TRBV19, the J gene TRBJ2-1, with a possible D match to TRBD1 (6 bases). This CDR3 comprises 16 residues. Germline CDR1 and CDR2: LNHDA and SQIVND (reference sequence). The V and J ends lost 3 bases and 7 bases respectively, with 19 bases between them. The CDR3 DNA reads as TGTGCCAGTAGTATTAAAAGTGGGGGCCCCTCTAATGAGCAGTTCTTC. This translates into CASSIKSGGPSNEQFF.

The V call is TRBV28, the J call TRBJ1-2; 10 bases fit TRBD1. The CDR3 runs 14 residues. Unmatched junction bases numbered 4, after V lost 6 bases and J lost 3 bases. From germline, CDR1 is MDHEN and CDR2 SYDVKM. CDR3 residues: CASSPGTGDYGYTF. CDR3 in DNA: TGTGCCAGCAGCCCAGGGACAGGGGACTATGGCTACACCTTC.

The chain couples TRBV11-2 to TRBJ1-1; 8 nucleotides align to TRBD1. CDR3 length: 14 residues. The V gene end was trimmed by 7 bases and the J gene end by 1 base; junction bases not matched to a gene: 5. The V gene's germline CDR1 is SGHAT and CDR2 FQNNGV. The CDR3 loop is CASKPGTGNTEAFF. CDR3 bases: TGTGCCAGCAAACCCGGGACAGGGAACACTGAAGCTTTCTTT.

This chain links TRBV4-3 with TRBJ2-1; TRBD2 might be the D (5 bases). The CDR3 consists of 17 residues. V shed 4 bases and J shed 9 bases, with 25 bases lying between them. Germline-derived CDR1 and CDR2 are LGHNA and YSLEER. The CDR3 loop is CASSLTVAGQHAGEQFF. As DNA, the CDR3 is TGCGCCAGCAGCCTCACGGTTGCGGGCCAACACGCCGGTGAGCAGTTCTTC.